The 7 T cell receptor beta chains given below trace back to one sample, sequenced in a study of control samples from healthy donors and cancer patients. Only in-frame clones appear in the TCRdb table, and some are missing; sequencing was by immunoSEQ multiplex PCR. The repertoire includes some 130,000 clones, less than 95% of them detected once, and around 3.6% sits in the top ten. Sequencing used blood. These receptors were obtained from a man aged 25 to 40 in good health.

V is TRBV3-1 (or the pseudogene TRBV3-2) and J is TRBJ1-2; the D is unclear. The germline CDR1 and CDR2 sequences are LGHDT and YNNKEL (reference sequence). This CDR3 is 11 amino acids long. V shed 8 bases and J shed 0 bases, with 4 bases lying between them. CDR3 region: CASGSNYGYTF. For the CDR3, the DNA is TGTGCCAGCGGGTCTAACTATGGCTACACCTTC.

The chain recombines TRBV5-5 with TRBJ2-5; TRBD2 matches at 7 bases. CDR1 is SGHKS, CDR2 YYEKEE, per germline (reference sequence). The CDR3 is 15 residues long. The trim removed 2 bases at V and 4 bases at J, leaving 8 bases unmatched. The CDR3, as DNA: TGTGCCAGCAGCTTACTAGAGCGGGGAGGAGAGACCCAGTACTTC. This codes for CASSLLERGGETQYF.

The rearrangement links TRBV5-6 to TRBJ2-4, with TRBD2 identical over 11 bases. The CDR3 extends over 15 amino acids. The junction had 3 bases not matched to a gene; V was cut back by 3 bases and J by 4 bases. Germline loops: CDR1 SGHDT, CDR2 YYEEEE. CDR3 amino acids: CASSWGTSGKNIQYF. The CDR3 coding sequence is TGTGCCAGCAGCTGGGGGACTAGCGGAAAAAACATTCAGTACTTC.

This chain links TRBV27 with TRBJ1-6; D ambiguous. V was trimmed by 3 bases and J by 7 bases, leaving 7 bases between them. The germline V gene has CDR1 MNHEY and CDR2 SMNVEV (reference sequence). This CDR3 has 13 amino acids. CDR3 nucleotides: TGTGCCAGCAGTTTCTCGGTAAATTCACCCCTCCACTTT. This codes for CASSFSVNSPLHF.

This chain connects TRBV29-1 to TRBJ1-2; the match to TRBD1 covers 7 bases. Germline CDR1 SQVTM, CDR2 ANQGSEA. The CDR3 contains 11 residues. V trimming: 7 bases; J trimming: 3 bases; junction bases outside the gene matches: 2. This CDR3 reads CSGTGDYGYTF. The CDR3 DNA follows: TGCAGCGGAACAGGGGACTATGGCTACACCTTC.

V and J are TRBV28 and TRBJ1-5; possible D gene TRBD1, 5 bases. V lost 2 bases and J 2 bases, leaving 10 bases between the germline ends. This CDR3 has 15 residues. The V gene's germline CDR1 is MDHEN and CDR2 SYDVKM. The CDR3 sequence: CASSLRAGGNQPQHF. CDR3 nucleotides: TGTGCCAGCAGTTTACGAGCGGGGGGCAATCAGCCCCAGCATTTT.

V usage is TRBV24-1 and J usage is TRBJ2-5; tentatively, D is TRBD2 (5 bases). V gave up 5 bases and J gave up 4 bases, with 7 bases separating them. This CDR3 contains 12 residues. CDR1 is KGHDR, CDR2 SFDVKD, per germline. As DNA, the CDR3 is TGTGCCACCAGTGGCGGGCCAGAGACCCAGTACTTC. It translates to CATSGGPETQYF.